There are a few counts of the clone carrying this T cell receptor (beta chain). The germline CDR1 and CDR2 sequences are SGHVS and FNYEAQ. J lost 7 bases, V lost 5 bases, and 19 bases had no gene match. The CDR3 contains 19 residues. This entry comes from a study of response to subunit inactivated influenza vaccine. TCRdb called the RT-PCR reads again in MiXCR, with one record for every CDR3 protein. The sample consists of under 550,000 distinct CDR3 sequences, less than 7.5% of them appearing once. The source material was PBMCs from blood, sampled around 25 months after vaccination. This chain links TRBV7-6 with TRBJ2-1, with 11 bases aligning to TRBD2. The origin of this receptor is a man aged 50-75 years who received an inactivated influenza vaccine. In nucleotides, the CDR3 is TGTGCCAGCAGCCCAAGCGCGCAATTTCTAGCGGGAGGATCTAATGAGCAGTTCTTC. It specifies CASSPSAQFLAGGSNEQFF.